These 32 T cell receptor beta chains came from one sample sequenced in a study of OX40 agonist ivuxolimab in advanced cancers. The protocol was immunoSEQ multiplex PCR, while the TCRdb copy is restricted to in-frame clones and leaves out a portion. The table includes fewer than 90,000 clones, more than 75% detected once. The material was CD4+ or CD8+ T cells sorted from blood, obtained in a trial of the OX40 agonist ivuxolimab. These receptors all stem from an adult with an advanced solid tumor such as melanoma, head and neck, liver or kidney cancer.

The chain carries TRBV30 and TRBJ1-4; a weak D match, TRBD1 (5 bases). There are 14 residues in the CDR3. Germline V lookup: CDR1 GTSNPN, CDR2 SVGIG (reference sequence). Trimming stripped 0 bases from V and 6 bases from J, with 11 bases between. For the CDR3, the DNA is TGTGCCTGGAGTGTAGGAGGGGCGCATGAAAAACTGTTTTTT. Its translation: CAWSVGGAHEKLFF.

The chain is built from TRBV25-1 and TRBJ2-1; 9 bases line up with TRBD1. Germline loops: CDR1 MGHDK, CDR2 SYGVNS. This CDR3 is 14 amino acids long. With 4 bases clipped from V and 8 bases from J, the junction kept 6 bases outside the gene matches. CDR3 region: CASSVTGGTDEQFF. The CDR3 DNA reads TGTGCCAGCAGTGTAACAGGGGGCACCGATGAGCAGTTCTTC.

The rearrangement uses TRBV28 and TRBJ2-2, with a weak D call TRBD1 (6 bases). V lost 7 bases and J lost 4, with 7 bases in between. The CDR3 length is 12 residues. The germline V gene has CDR1 MDHEN and CDR2 SYDVKM. CDR3 region: CASTGVTGELFF. DNA for the CDR3: TGTGCCAGCACAGGGGTCACCGGGGAGCTGTTTTTT.

This clone was observed a single time. The CDR3 coding sequence is TGTGCCAGCAGGGACGGACTAGCGGGTAGCGGGGAGCTGTTTTTT. Translation: CASRDGLAGSGELFF. The chain is built from TRBV2 and TRBJ2-2; 11 bases are shared with TRBD2. The germline CDR1 and CDR2 sequences are SNHLY and FYNNEI. Germline trimming cut 6 bases from V and 7 bases from J; bases unmatched to any gene: 7. CDR3 length: 15 amino acids.

J is TRBJ1-1 and V is TRBV5-4; D gene uncertain. Germline CDR1 SGHNT, CDR2 YYREEE (reference sequence). V was trimmed by 4 bases and J by 6 bases, leaving 16 bases between them. The CDR3 covers 14 residues. CDR3 amino acids: CASSTGPPRAEAFF. In DNA, the CDR3 is TGTGCCAGCAGCACCGGACCCCCCCGGGCTGAAGCTTTCTTT.

The chain links TRBV11-3 to TRBJ1-1; no firm D call. The CDR3 contains 12 residues. Germline CDR1 is SGHNT and CDR2 is YENEEA. Trimming pared 4 bases from V and 11 bases from J, leaving 14 bases between. In DNA, the CDR3 is TGTGCCAGCAGCTCCCGAGCGGGAGAGGCTTTCTTT. This translates into CASSSRAGEAFF.

V gene TRBV19 combines with J gene TRBJ2-7; 8 nucleotides line up with TRBD2. There are 15 residues in the CDR3. The V and J ends lost 10 bases and 3 bases, in that order; junction bases with no gene match: 14. Germline V gene sequence: CDR1 LNHDA, CDR2 SQIVND (reference sequence). The CDR3: CATAIEARGDYEQYF. The CDR3 bases are TGTGCCACTGCCATAGAGGCGCGGGGGGACTACGAGCAGTACTTC.

This clone showed up just a few times. This CDR3 reads CASKGGNQPQHF. As DNA, the CDR3 is TGTGCCAGCAAGGGGGGCAATCAGCCCCAGCATTTT. The rearrangement links TRBV28 to TRBJ1-5; D may be TRBD1 (6 bases). The V end was cut by 7 bases, the J end by 2 bases, with 6 bases between. Germline CDR1 is MDHEN and CDR2 is SYDVKM. The CDR3 contains 12 residues.

This clone was counted only a few times. This chain joins TRBV27 and TRBJ2-3; no clear D. Trimming removed 8 bases from V and 6 bases from J, with 9 bases in between. Germline V gene data show CDR1 as MNHEY and CDR2 as SMNVEV (reference sequence). This CDR3 has 11 amino acids. Written as DNA, the CDR3 is TGTGCCAGCCCCATGCGGGATACGCAGTATTTT. Its protein is CASPMRDTQYF.

This chain uses TRBV7-9 with TRBJ1-2, with TRBD1 as a possible D gene (6 bases). V was trimmed by 5 bases and J by 4 bases, leaving 20 bases between them. Germline CDR1 SEHNR, CDR2 FQNEAQ (reference sequence). The CDR3 spans 16 residues. The CDR3 region is CASSKGRGLESYGYTF. The CDR3 region has the DNA TGTGCCAGCAGCAAAGGTCGGGGGCTTGAGAGCTATGGCTACACCTTC.

Regarding this clone: Distinct nucleotide sequences in the sample also encode this CDR3. The V call is TRBV14, the J call TRBJ2-5; D not certain. This CDR3 region has 11 residues. Germline V CDR1 and CDR2: SGHDN, FVKESK. Between the trimmed V and J ends, which lost 6 bases and 5 bases, there was a span of 7 bases. Here the CDR3 reads CASSLGETQYF. The CDR3 coding sequence is TGTGCCAGCAGTTTAGGGGAGACCCAGTACTTC.

This chain links TRBV28 with TRBJ1-5; D gene ambiguous. V gave up 7 bases and J gave up 8 bases, with 12 bases separating them. The CDR3 runs 12 residues. Germline V gene data show CDR1 as MDHEN and CDR2 as SYDVKM. The CDR3 here is CASNDGRKPQHF. In DNA form, the CDR3 reads TGTGCCAGCAACGACGGTAGGAAGCCCCAGCATTTT.

The CDR3 is CASKLSTGGHEKLFF. CDR3 DNA sequence: TGTGCCAGCAAGCTTTCGACAGGGGGTCATGAAAAACTGTTTTTT. V usage is TRBV27 and J usage is TRBJ1-4; 9 bases are shared with TRBD1. Trimming at V came to 7 bases and at J to 6 bases, leaving 9 bases not matched to a gene. The CDR3 loop spans 15 amino acids. Germline V gene sequence: CDR1 MNHEY, CDR2 SMNVEV (reference sequence).

This chain joins TRBV28 and TRBJ2-1; either TRBD1 or TRBD2 may fit D (6 bases each). The CDR3 sequence is 17 residues long. With 5 bases removed from V and 9 bases from J, the gap between germline ends came to 26 bases. Germline lookup yields CDR1 MDHEN and CDR2 SYDVKM. CDR3 in amino acids: CASSGVGGTQSGPEQFF. The CDR3 bases are TGTGCCAGCAGTGGGGTGGGGGGCACCCAGTCGGGTCCTGAGCAGTTCTTC.

V gene TRBV9 combines with J gene TRBJ1-2, with D unclear. Germline lookup yields CDR1 SGDLS and CDR2 YYNGEE. There are 16 residues in the CDR3. V was trimmed by 3 bases and J by 4 bases, leaving 19 bases between them. CDR3 nucleotide sequence: TGTGCCAGCAGCGGTAGGCAAGACGGAGGCTTCTATGGCTACACCTTC. Encoded protein: CASSGRQDGGFYGYTF.

This clone has only a few counts. The DNA of the CDR3 is TGTGCCAGCTCGTATACGGGCGCGAACACCGGGGAGCTGTTTTTT. Encoded protein: CASSYTGANTGELFF. V usage is TRBV6-6 and J usage is TRBJ2-2; D is unclear. The CDR3 is 15 residues long. Between the trimmed V and J ends, which lost 8 bases and 0 bases, there was a span of 13 bases. Looked up from germline, CDR1 is MNHNY and CDR2 is SVGAGI (reference sequence).

J is TRBJ1-4 and V is TRBV18, with 9 bases identical to TRBD1. The CDR3 spans 16 residues. J was trimmed by 5 bases and V by 3 bases; bases with no gene match: 7. Germline lookup yields CDR1 KGHSH and CDR2 LQKENI. As DNA, the CDR3 is TGTGCCAGCTCACCCCTACCGGGACAGGGAAATGAAAAACTGTTTTTT. Protein product: CASSPLPGQGNEKLFF.

V usage is TRBV5-4 and J usage is TRBJ2-6, with 8 bases matching TRBD1. CDR1 is SGHNT and CDR2 is YYREEE in the germline V gene (reference sequence). CDR3 length equals 17 residues. Germline trimming cut 4 bases from V and 1 base from J; bases unmatched to any gene: 7. CDR3 region: CASSPGQGSSGANVLTF. The DNA of the CDR3 is TGTGCCAGCAGCCCTGGACAGGGATCGTCTGGGGCCAACGTCCTGACTTTC. Full variable domain (remainder filled in from reference TRBV5-4 and TRBJ2-6): ETGVTQSPTHLIKTRGQQVTLRCSSQSGHNTVSWYQQALGQGPQFIFQYYREEENGRGNFPPRFSGLQFPNYSSELNVNALELDDSALYLCASSPGQGSSGANVLTFGAGSRLTVL.

The CDR3 DNA is TGTGCCAGCAGCCCCCGGACACCCCCCTACGAGCAGTACTTC. This codes for CASSPRTPPYEQYF. The V gene is TRBV7-2, the J gene TRBJ2-7; a weak D match, TRBD1 (5 bases). Germline loops: CDR1 SGHTA, CDR2 FQGNSA. V was cut by 5 bases and J by 2 bases, with 13 bases left in between. The CDR3 runs to 14 residues.

CDR3 loop: CAWSVGGPTDTQYF. CDR3 in DNA: TGTGCCTGGAGTGTGGGGGGGCCCACAGATACGCAGTATTTT. The rearrangement uses TRBV30 and TRBJ2-3; D perhaps matches TRBD2 (7 bases). Trimming took off 0 bases at V and 2 bases at J, with 9 bases between the two ends. Germline-derived CDR1 and CDR2 are GTSNPN and SVGIG (reference sequence). The CDR3 is made up of 14 amino acids.

The chain recombines TRBV7-2 with TRBJ1-2; weak D call: TRBD1 (5 bases). The ends were cut back, 2 bases at V and 8 bases at J, with 15 bases in the middle. Germline-derived CDR1 and CDR2 are SGHTA and FQGNSA. This CDR3 has 14 residues. The CDR3 reads CASSLNLRGDGYTF. The CDR3 DNA sequence: TGTGCCAGCAGCTTAAACTTGAGGGGCGACGGCTACACCTTC. The full variable domain, in which reference TRBV7-2 and TRBJ1-2 provide the parts outside the CDR3, is GAGVSQSPSNKVTEKGKDVELRCDPISGHTALYWYRQSLGQGLEFLIYFQGNSAPDKSGLPSDRFSAERTGGSVSTLTIQRTQQEDSAVYLCASSLNLRGDGYTFGSGTRLTVV.

The chain couples TRBV2 to TRBJ1-5, with D unresolved. The CDR3 sequence is 11 residues long. Germline CDR1 and CDR2: SNHLY and FYNNEI. Deletions cut 8 bases from V and 2 bases from J, with 4 bases between. The CDR3 DNA follows: TGTGCCAGCGGGCGCAATCAGCCCCAGCATTTT. Protein sequence: CASGRNQPQHF.

On this clone: Mismatch with germline at one junction end may stem from a read error. This same CDR3 is encoded by further DNA sequences in the sample. The rearrangement links TRBV5-1 to TRBJ2-3, with 8 bases matching TRBD2. There are 15 residues in the CDR3. CDR1 is SGHRS and CDR2 is YFSETQ in the germline V gene. The DNA of the CDR3 is TGCGCCAGCAGCCTCCAGCGGGGGAGCACAGATACACAGTATTTT. Translated, it gives CASSLQRGSTDTQYF.

The chain recombines TRBV7-9 with TRBJ1-1, with D possibly matching TRBD1 (5 bases). The V gene's germline CDR1 is SEHNR and CDR2 FQNEAQ (reference sequence). The CDR3 is 14 residues long. Trimming removed 2 bases from V and 4 bases from J, with 11 bases in between. CDR3: CASSLQGPSTEAFF. In DNA form, the CDR3 reads TGTGCCAGCAGCTTACAGGGTCCTTCCACTGAAGCTTTCTTT.

This clone was recorded a few times. J is TRBJ2-1 and V is TRBV7-3; 8 positions agree with TRBD2. The length of the CDR3 is 15 residues. CDR1 is SGHTA, CDR2 FQGTGA, per germline. Unmatched junction bases numbered 2, after V lost 2 bases and J lost 2 bases. Here the CDR3 DNA reads TGTGCCAGCAGCTTAGAAGCGGGAGCCTACAATGAGCAGTTCTTC. Translating it yields CASSLEAGAYNEQFF.

The chain couples TRBV5-6 to TRBJ2-2; D ambiguous. The CDR3 runs to 13 residues. V was pared by 5 bases and J by 1 base, with 6 bases between. Germline lookup yields CDR1 SGHDT and CDR2 YYEEEE. For the CDR3, the DNA is TGTGCCAGCAGTGGAAGGAACACCGGGGAGCTGTTTTTT. This sequence encodes CASSGRNTGELFF.

The chain couples TRBV18 to TRBJ2-7; TRBD1 is a possible D gene (6 bases). The germline V gene has CDR1 KGHSH and CDR2 LQKENI. With 4 bases removed from V and 4 bases from J, the gap between germline ends came to 8 bases. This CDR3 region has 12 residues. As DNA, the CDR3 is TGTGCCAGCTCACTACAGGGATACGAGCAGTACTTC. This codes for CASSLQGYEQYF. Looking up the rest from reference TRBV18 and TRBJ2-7 gives the full variable domain: NAGVMQNPRHLVRRRGQEARLRCSPMKGHSHVYWYRQLPEEGLKFMVYLQKENIIDESGMPKERFSAEFPKEGPSILRIQQVVRGDSAAYFCASSLQGYEQYFGPGTRLTVT.

This sequence joins TRBV6-1 and TRBJ2-7; D remains ambiguous. Trimming cost V 6 bases and J 3 bases, with 9 bases left between them. Germline V gene sequence: CDR1 MNHNS, CDR2 SASEGT. This CDR3 comprises 12 residues. This chain's CDR3 is CASRNPGYEQYF. CDR3 sequence (DNA): TGTGCCAGCAGGAATCCGGGCTACGAGCAGTACTTC.

This clone was seen just once. The chain joins TRBV19 to TRBJ1-4, with a weak D call TRBD1 (5 bases). The germline V and J ends were trimmed by 4 bases and 0 bases, with 9 bases remaining between them. Germline V lookup: CDR1 LNHDA, CDR2 SQIVND (reference sequence). This CDR3 region has 15 residues. The DNA for the CDR3 is TGTGCCAGTAGTACGGGGGAGGCAACTAATGAAAAACTGTTTTTT. Protein: CASSTGEATNEKLFF.

The chain is built from TRBV19 and TRBJ2-5; a weak D match, TRBD1 (5 bases). V was shortened by 5 bases and J by 2 bases, with 21 bases between the two germline ends. The germline CDR1 and CDR2 sequences are LNHDA and SQIVND (reference sequence). This CDR3 spans 17 amino acids. The DNA for the CDR3 is TGTGCCAGTAGTCCTAACGGCCGCAGGGTGGCACAAGAGACCCAGTACTTC. It encodes CASSPNGRRVAQETQYF. The full variable domain, completed using reference TRBV19 and TRBJ2-5, is DGGITQSPKYLFRKEGQNVTLSCEQNLNHDAMYWYRQDPGQGLRLIYYSQIVNDFQKGDIAEGYSVSREKKESFPLTVTSAQKNPTAFYLCASSPNGRRVAQETQYFGPGTRLLVL.

V is TRBV6-5 and J is TRBJ1-2; 8 bases agree with TRBD1. The CDR3 covers 15 residues. Germline-derived CDR1 and CDR2 are MNHEY and SVGAGI. J was trimmed by 5 bases and V by 4 bases; bases with no gene match: 9. Written as DNA, the CDR3 is TGTGCCAGCAGTTTTCTTCGACAGGGGACGTATGGCTACACCTTC. This sequence encodes CASSFLRQGTYGYTF.

The rearrangement joins TRBV6-6 to TRBJ1-3; D possibly corresponds to TRBD1 (5 bases). The germline CDR1 and CDR2 sequences are MNHNY and SVGAGI (reference sequence). The CDR3 has 16 residues. With 2 bases removed from V and 0 bases from J, the gap between germline ends came to 11 bases. CDR3 protein: CASSYASGSSGNTIYF. The CDR3 nucleotides are TGTGCCAGCAGTTACGCCTCAGGGAGCTCTGGAAACACCATATATTTT.